The T cell receptor (beta chain) described here comes from a study of early T cells in non-severe SARS-CoV-2 infection. One entry per CDR3 protein, called by TCRdb with MiXCR from the 5' RACE reads. The sample comprises tens of thousands of distinct CDR3 sequences, about 4.5% of which are singletons, and around 16% rests with the top ten. This clonotype was recorded many times. Germline V gene sequence: CDR1 SGHVS, CDR2 FQNEAQ. The CDR3 sequence is 14 residues long. The germline V and J ends were trimmed by 3 bases and 3 bases, with 11 bases remaining between them. The gene calls are TRBV7-8 and TRBJ1-2; D remains ambiguous. The material sequenced was whole blood. The sequence derives from an adult who was a healthcare worker with PCR-confirmed SARS-CoV-2 infection or an uninfected control (not recorded which). Written as DNA, the CDR3 is TGTGCCAGCAGCTTTGAGAGGAAATACTATGGCTACACCTTC. Protein product: CASSFERKYYGYTF.